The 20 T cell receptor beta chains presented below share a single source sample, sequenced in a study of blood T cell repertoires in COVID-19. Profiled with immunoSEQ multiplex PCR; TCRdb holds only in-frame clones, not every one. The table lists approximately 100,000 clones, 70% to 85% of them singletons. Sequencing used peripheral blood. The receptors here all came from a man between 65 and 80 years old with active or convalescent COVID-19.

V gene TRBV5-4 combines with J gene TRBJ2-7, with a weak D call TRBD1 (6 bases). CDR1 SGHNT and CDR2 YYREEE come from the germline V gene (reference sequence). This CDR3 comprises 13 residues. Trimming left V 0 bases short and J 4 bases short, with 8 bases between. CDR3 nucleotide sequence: TGTGCCAGCAGCTTGGAGCAGGGGTACGAGCAGTACTTC. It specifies CASSLEQGYEQYF.

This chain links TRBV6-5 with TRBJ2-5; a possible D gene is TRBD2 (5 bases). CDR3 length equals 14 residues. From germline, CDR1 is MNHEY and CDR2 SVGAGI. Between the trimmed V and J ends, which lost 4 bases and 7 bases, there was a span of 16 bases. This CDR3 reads CASSSRALRGTQYF. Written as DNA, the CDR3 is TGTGCCAGCAGTTCTCGGGCCCTACGGGGGACCCAGTACTTC.

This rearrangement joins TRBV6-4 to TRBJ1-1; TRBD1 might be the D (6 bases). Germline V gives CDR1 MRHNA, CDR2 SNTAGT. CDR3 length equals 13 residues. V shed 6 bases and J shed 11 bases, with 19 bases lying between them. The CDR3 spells CASSRGGYVPAFF. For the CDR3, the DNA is TGTGCCAGCAGCAGGGGTGGGTACGTCCCGGCTTTCTTT.

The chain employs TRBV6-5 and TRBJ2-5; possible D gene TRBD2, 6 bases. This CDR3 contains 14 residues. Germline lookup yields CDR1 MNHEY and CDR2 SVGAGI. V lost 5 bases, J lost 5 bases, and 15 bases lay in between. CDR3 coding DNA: TGTGCCAGCAGTACCTCGACTAGAATGGAGACCCAGTACTTC. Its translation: CASSTSTRMETQYF.

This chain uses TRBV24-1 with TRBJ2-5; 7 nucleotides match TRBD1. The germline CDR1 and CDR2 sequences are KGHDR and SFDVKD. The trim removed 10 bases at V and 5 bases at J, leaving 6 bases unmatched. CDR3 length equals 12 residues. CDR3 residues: CATGTDLETQYF. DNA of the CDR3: TGTGCCACGGGGACAGATTTGGAGACCCAGTACTTC.

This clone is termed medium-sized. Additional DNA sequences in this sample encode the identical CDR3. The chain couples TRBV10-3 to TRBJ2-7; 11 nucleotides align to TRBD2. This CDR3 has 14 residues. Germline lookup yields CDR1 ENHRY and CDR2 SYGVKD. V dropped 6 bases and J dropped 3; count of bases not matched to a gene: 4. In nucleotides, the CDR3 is TGTGCCATCAGCGAAGGGACTAGCGGCTACGAGCAGTACTTC. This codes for CAISEGTSGYEQYF.

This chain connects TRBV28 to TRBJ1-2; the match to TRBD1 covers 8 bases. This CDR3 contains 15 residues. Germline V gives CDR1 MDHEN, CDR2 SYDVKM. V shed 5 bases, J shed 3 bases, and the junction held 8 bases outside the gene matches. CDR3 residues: CASSPSGTGHYGYTF. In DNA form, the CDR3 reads TGTGCCAGCAGTCCGTCCGGGACAGGACACTATGGCTACACCTTC.

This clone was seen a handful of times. CDR3 DNA: TGTGCCAGCAGCCAAGATAGGGGGACGGCTGGGGGCTACACCTTC. Its translation: CASSQDRGTAGGYTF. This chain joins TRBV3-1 (or the pseudogene TRBV3-2) and TRBJ1-2; D might be TRBD1 (6 bases). The V end was cut by 0 bases, the J end by 8 bases, with 16 bases between. The CDR3 totals 15 residues. Germline CDR1 and CDR2: LGHDT and YNNKEL (reference sequence).

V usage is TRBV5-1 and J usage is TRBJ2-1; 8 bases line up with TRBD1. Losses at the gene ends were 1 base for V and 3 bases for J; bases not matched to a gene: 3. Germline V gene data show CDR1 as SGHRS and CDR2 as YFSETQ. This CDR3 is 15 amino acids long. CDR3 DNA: TGCGCCAGCAGCTTGACGGGGACAGGCTACAATGAGCAGTTCTTC. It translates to CASSLTGTGYNEQFF.

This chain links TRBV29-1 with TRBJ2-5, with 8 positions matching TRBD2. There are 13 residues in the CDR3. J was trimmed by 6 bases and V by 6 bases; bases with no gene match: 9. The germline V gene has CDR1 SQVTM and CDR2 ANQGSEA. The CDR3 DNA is TGCAGCGTGGACGGACTAGCCTTAAAGACCCAGTACTTC. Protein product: CSVDGLALKTQYF.

The chain's CDR3 is CASGLVEGLISYEQYF. The CDR3 DNA sequence: TGTGCTAGTGGTTTGGTAGAGGGACTGATTTCCTACGAGCAGTACTTC. V is TRBV12-5 and J is TRBJ2-7; a weak D match, TRBD2 (6 bases). The V end lost 0 bases, the J end lost 1 base, and 13 bases lay between the germline ends. The CDR3 sequence is 16 residues long. Looked up from germline, CDR1 is LGHNT and CDR2 is FRNRAP.

In nucleotides, the CDR3 is TGTGCCAGCAGTATTGGGACAGGGGGCTTTCAGCCCCAGCATTTT. Translated: CASSIGTGGFQPQHF. The rearrangement links TRBV28 to TRBJ1-5; TRBD1 aligns across 12 bases. Losses at the gene ends were 5 bases for V and 6 bases for J; bases not matched to a gene: 5. CDR1 and CDR2 (germline): MDHEN, SYDVKM. The CDR3 has 15 amino acids.

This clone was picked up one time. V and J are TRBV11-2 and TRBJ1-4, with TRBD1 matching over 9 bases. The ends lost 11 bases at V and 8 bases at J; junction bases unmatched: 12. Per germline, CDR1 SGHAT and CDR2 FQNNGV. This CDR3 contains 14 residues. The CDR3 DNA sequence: TGTGCCTGTTCGACAGGGGGGTACGGAGAAAAACTGTTTTTT. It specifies CACSTGGYGEKLFF.

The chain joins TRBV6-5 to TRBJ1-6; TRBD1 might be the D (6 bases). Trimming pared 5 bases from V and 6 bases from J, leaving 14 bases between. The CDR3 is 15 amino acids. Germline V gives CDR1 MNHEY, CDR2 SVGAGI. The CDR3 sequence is CASSLTQGANSPLHF. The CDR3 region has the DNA TGTGCCAGCAGTCTTACACAGGGTGCTAATTCACCCCTCCACTTT.

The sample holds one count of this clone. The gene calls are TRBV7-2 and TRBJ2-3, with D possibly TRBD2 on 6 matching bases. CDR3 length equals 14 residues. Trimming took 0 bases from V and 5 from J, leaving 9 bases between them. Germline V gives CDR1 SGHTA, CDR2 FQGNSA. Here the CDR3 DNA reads TGTGCCAGCAGCTTAGCTCGGGGGATAGATACGCAGTATTTT. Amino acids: CASSLARGIDTQYF.

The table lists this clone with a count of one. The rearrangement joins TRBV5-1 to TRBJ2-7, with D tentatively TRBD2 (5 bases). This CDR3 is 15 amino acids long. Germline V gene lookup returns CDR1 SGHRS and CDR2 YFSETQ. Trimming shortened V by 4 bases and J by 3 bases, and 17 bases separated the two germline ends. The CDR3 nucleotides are TGCGCCAGCAGCACCGGGCCGGGATCCAACTACGAGCAGTACTTC. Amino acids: CASSTGPGSNYEQYF.

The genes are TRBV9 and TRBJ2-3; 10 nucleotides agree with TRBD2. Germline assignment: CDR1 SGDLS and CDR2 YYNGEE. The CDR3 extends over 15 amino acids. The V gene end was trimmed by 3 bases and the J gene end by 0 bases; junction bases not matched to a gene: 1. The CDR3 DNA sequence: TGTGCCAGCAGCGCACTAGCGGGGAGCACAGATACGCAGTATTTT. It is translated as CASSALAGSTDTQYF.

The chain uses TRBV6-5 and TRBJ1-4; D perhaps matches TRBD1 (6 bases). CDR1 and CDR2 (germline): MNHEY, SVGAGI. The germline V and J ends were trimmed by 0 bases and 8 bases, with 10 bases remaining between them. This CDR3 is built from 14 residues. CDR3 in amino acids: CASSYSGQREKLFF. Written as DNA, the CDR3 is TGTGCCAGCAGTTACTCAGGACAGCGAGAAAAACTGTTTTTT.

CDR3 DNA: TGCGCCAGCAGCTTGGCGGGACAGGGGGCCACAGATACGCAGTATTTT. Protein product: CASSLAGQGATDTQYF. The gene calls are TRBV5-1 and TRBJ2-3, with TRBD1 matching over 12 bases. V lost 0 bases and J lost 2; bases outside the gene matches: 1. Per germline, CDR1 SGHRS and CDR2 YFSETQ. The CDR3 runs 16 residues.

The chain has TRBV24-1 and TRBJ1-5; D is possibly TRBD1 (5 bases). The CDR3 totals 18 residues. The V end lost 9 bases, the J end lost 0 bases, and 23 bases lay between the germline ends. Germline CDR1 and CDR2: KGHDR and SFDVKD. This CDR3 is CATRRDPGTKNSNQPQHF. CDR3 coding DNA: TGTGCCACCCGGCGGGATCCAGGGACCAAAAATAGCAATCAGCCCCAGCATTTT.